The next 29 T cell receptor beta chains were all read from a single sample in a study of identical twins. TCRdb called the 5' RACE reads again in MiXCR, with one record for every CDR3 protein. The table includes a few hundred thousand distinct CDR3 sequences, less than 20% detected once. Sequenced input: naive T cells sorted from blood. The receptors originated from a man aged 45-65 years in good health.

At least ten counts were recorded for this clonotype. The genes are TRBV10-3 and TRBJ2-3; no firm D call. Trimming stripped 4 bases from V and 0 bases from J, with 8 bases between. Germline CDR1 ENHRY, CDR2 SYGVKD. The CDR3 extends over 14 amino acids. In DNA form, the CDR3 reads TGTGCCATCAGTGCTATGGCTAGCACAGATACGCAGTATTTT. Its protein product is CAISAMASTDTQYF.

For this clonotype: Since a much larger clone is just one base distant, this may be a read error. The chain has TRBV7-2 and TRBJ2-2; D remains ambiguous. Trimming removed 0 bases from V and 4 bases from J, with 3 bases in between. Germline lookup yields CDR1 SGHTA and CDR2 FQGNSA. This CDR3 comprises 13 residues. The CDR3 nucleotides are TGTGCCAGCAGCTTAGCCCCCACCGGGGAGCTGTTTTTT. This encodes CASSLAPTGELFF.

V is TRBV5-1 and J is TRBJ2-3; no firm D call. This CDR3 has 14 amino acids. Germline values: CDR1 SGHRS, CDR2 YFSETQ. Trimming shortened V by 1 base and J by 5 bases, and 11 bases separated the two germline ends. In nucleotides, the CDR3 is TGCGCCAGCAGCTTGAATACCTTCGAAGATACGCAGTATTTT. Its translation: CASSLNTFEDTQYF.

This clonotype turned up a few times. The V call is TRBV27, the J call TRBJ2-1, with 8 bases fitting TRBD1. J lost 2 bases, V lost 3 bases, and 3 bases had no gene match. The CDR3 spans 15 residues. The germline V gene has CDR1 MNHEY and CDR2 SMNVEV (reference sequence). The CDR3 spells CASSFPGQAYNEQFF. The CDR3, as DNA: TGTGCCAGCAGTTTCCCGGGACAGGCCTACAATGAGCAGTTCTTC.

In this sample, this clonotype turned up many times. The rearrangement uses TRBV18 and TRBJ1-1, with D tentatively TRBD1 (5 bases). CDR3 length equals 13 residues. V lost 6 bases to trimming and J lost 3 bases, with 11 bases between them. Germline CDR1 reads KGHSH; CDR2 reads LQKENI. This CDR3 is CASSPRADTEAFF. In DNA, the CDR3 is TGTGCCAGCTCTCCCAGGGCTGACACTGAAGCTTTCTTT.

This clonotype was recorded many times. The chain links TRBV7-6 to TRBJ2-7, with D possibly being TRBD1 (5 bases). Germline CDR1 reads SGHVS; CDR2 reads FNYEAQ. V was pared by 5 bases and J by 4 bases, with 15 bases between. The CDR3 has 14 residues. The DNA of the CDR3 is TGTGCCAGCAGCCCACGACAGAAACCTTACGAGCAGTACTTC. Translated: CASSPRQKPYEQYF. Supplemented by reference TRBV7-6 and TRBJ2-7, the full variable domain reads GAGVSQSPRYKVTKRGQDVALRCDPISGHVSLYWYRQALGQGPEFLTYFNYEAQQDKSGLPNDRFSAERPEGSISTLTIQRTEQRDSAMYRCASSPRQKPYEQYFGPGTRLTVT.

This clonotype was picked up many times. This chain uses TRBV6-1 with TRBJ2-2; D gene ambiguous. CDR1 MNHNS and CDR2 SASEGT come from the germline V gene. The length of the CDR3 is 14 residues. V shed 6 bases and J shed 1 base, with 9 bases lying between them. The CDR3 spells CASSRTVNTGELFF. CDR3 sequence (DNA): TGTGCCAGCAGCCGGACGGTGAACACCGGGGAGCTGTTTTTT.

The chain is built from TRBV5-1 and TRBJ2-3; 9 bases map to TRBD2. Germline V gene sequence: CDR1 SGHRS, CDR2 YFSETQ. This CDR3 has 15 residues. The V segment lost 4 bases and the J segment 1 base; nucleotides outside the gene matches: 4. CDR3 sequence: CASSASGDRTDTQYF. In DNA, the CDR3 is TGCGCCAGCAGCGCTAGCGGGGACCGCACAGATACGCAGTATTTT.

This clonotype was counted once. It may be a read error: a sequence one base away is much more abundant. The rearrangement joins TRBV11-2 to TRBJ2-1; TRBD2 matches 7 bases. CDR1 and CDR2 from the germline V gene are SGHAT and FQNNGV. The CDR3 has 15 residues. The CDR3 loop is CACSLGGGYYNEQFF. The CDR3 DNA reads as TGTGCCTGCAGCTTAGGCGGGGGATACTACAATGAGCAGTTCTTC. The whole variable domain, filled in from reference TRBV11-2 and TRBJ2-1, reads EAGVAQSPRYKIIEKRQSVAFWCNPISGHATLYWYQQILGQGPKLLIQFQNNGVVDDSQLPKDRFSAERLKGVDSTLKIQPAKLEDSAVYLCACSLGGGYYNEQFFGPGTRLTVL.

This clonotype was seen more than once but under ten times. The V and J genes are TRBV5-1 and TRBJ2-7, with TRBD1 matching 8 bases. The germline V gene encodes CDR1 SGHRS and CDR2 YFSETQ. The CDR3 runs to 14 residues. V shed 1 base and J 6 bases; nucleotides not matched to a gene: 6. The CDR3 DNA is TGCGCCAGCAGCTTGACAGGGGGAGTGGGCGAGCAGTACTTC. Translated, it gives CASSLTGGVGEQYF.

V gene TRBV4-2 combines with J gene TRBJ2-7; TRBD2 agrees at 7 bases. Germline V lookup: CDR1 LGHNA, CDR2 YNFKEQ. CDR3 size: 14 residues. Germline trimming cut 1 base from V and 6 bases from J; bases unmatched to any gene: 6. The CDR3 loop is CASSQGGGDGEQYF. CDR3 sequence (DNA): TGTGCCAGCAGCCAAGGCGGGGGTGACGGCGAGCAGTACTTC.

The CDR3 protein is CASSLVSWENEQYF. The CDR3 nucleotides are TGTGCCAGCAGCTTAGTCAGCTGGGAAAACGAGCAGTACTTC. This chain connects TRBV7-2 to TRBJ2-7; D unclear. The V and J ends lost 1 base and 5 bases respectively, with 12 bases between them. Germline V gene data show CDR1 as SGHTA and CDR2 as FQGNSA. This CDR3 spans 14 amino acids.

This clonotype was found a few times. The V call is TRBV29-1, the J call TRBJ1-3, with D perhaps TRBD1 (5 bases). The CDR3 is 14 residues long. The ends were cut back, 5 bases at V and 2 bases at J, with 13 bases in the middle. The germline gives CDR1 SQVTM, CDR2 ANQGSEA. The CDR3 reads CSVLGPAAGNTIYF. Written as DNA, the CDR3 is TGCAGCGTTTTGGGACCTGCGGCTGGAAACACCATATATTTT.

The CDR3 bases are TGTGCCAGCAGCTTATTCCGGGGACCGGCCTACGAGCAGTACTTC. Translating it yields CASSLFRGPAYEQYF. The rearrangement uses TRBV7-2 and TRBJ2-7; D could derive from TRBD1 or TRBD2 (5 bases each). This CDR3 spans 15 amino acids. CDR1 and CDR2 from the germline V gene are SGHTA and FQGNSA. Trimming stripped 2 bases from V and 2 bases from J, with 13 bases between.

This clonotype was detected a few times. The chain links TRBV6-1 to TRBJ2-3; the D gene is possibly TRBD2 (6 bases). Germline V gene sequence: CDR1 MNHNS, CDR2 SASEGT. V lost 8 bases and J 8 bases, leaving 23 bases between the germline ends. The CDR3 contains 15 residues. The CDR3: CASGRSEGVGVTQYF. In DNA form, the CDR3 reads TGTGCCAGCGGGAGGTCGGAGGGAGTGGGGGTTACGCAGTATTTT.

This clonotype was observed many times. As DNA, the CDR3 is TGCGCCAGCAACATAGCGCCCGGGGAGCTGTTTTTT. Translating gives CASNIAPGELFF. V is TRBV5-1 and J is TRBJ2-2; D perhaps matches TRBD2 (5 bases). CDR1 and CDR2 (germline): SGHRS, YFSETQ. Between the trimmed V and J ends, which lost 6 bases and 6 bases, there was a span of 9 bases. The CDR3 is made up of 12 amino acids.

This clonotype came up many times. The chain joins TRBV9 to TRBJ2-7; TRBD1 is a possible D gene (5 bases). Trimming cost V 0 bases and J 0 bases, with 7 bases left between them. CDR1 and CDR2 from the germline V gene are SGDLS and YYNGEE. CDR3 length: 14 amino acids. CDR3 in DNA: TGTGCCAGCAGCGTAGGGGGCAGCTCCTACGAGCAGTACTTC. Translation gives CASSVGGSSYEQYF.

This clonotype was picked up a small number of times. The chain couples TRBV6-5 to TRBJ1-2, with D uncertain. The CDR3 is made up of 15 amino acids. Between the trimmed V and J ends, which lost 0 bases and 4 bases, there was a span of 12 bases. Per germline, CDR1 MNHEY and CDR2 SVGAGI. The CDR3 bases are TGTGCCAGCAGTTACTCCCGCACTAGCGGCTATGGCTACACCTTC. Its protein is CASSYSRTSGYGYTF.

The chain combines TRBV7-9 with TRBJ2-7, with D possibly called TRBD1 or TRBD2 (5 bases each). Trimming cost V 5 bases and J 7 bases, with 18 bases left between them. The CDR3 length is 14 residues. Germline V gene sequence: CDR1 SEHNR, CDR2 FQNEAQ (reference sequence). CDR3 sequence reads: CASSALSGTGEQYF. The CDR3 DNA follows: TGTGCCAGCAGCGCCCTTTCTGGGACCGGTGAGCAGTACTTC.

V and J are TRBV5-1 and TRBJ2-3, with D maybe TRBD2 (5 bases). Germline V gives CDR1 SGHRS, CDR2 YFSETQ. V dropped 1 base and J dropped 0 bases, with 12 bases sitting between them. The CDR3 is 16 amino acids. The CDR3 spells CASSLSSVASTDTQYF. Written as DNA, the CDR3 is TGCGCCAGCAGCTTGAGTTCAGTAGCGAGCACAGATACGCAGTATTTT.

This clonotype was observed a handful of times. The gene calls are TRBV18 and TRBJ2-1, with 8 bases fitting TRBD1. With 2 bases clipped from V and 9 bases from J, the junction kept 9 bases outside the gene matches. The CDR3 is 15 amino acids. CDR1 is KGHSH and CDR2 is LQKENI in the germline V gene. CDR3 in DNA: TGTGCCAGCTCACCAATTTCGGACAGGGTCCGTGAGCAGTTCTTC. This translates into CASSPISDRVREQFF.

The chain has TRBV27 and TRBJ2-2, with unresolved D. Germline V gene data show CDR1 as MNHEY and CDR2 as SMNVEV (reference sequence). The V gene lost 1 base and the J gene lost 1 base, with 16 bases spanning the gap. CDR3 size: 18 residues. CDR3 in amino acids: CASSLWGGLGMNTGELFF. The CDR3 DNA sequence: TGTGCCAGCAGTTTATGGGGTGGGCTGGGAATGAACACCGGGGAGCTGTTTTTT.

This clonotype was found a few times. The chain is built from TRBV20-1 and TRBJ1-2, with D maybe TRBD1 (6 bases). The germline gives CDR1 DFQATT, CDR2 SNEGSKA (reference sequence). This CDR3 region has 13 residues. The germline V and J ends were trimmed by 2 bases and 4 bases, with 11 bases remaining between them. The CDR3 spells CSARPGHLYGYTF. CDR3 nucleotides: TGCAGTGCTAGACCGGGACACCTCTATGGCTACACCTTC.

Only a few counts were recorded for this clonotype. The V call is TRBV29-1, the J call TRBJ2-1, with 9 positions matching TRBD1. V trimming: 7 bases; J trimming: 9 bases; junction bases outside the gene matches: 10. Germline V gives CDR1 SQVTM, CDR2 ANQGSEA. CDR3 size: 13 residues. CDR3 amino acids: CSAFRTGGGEQFF. The CDR3 region has the DNA TGCAGCGCCTTTAGAACAGGGGGCGGTGAGCAGTTCTTC.

This clonotype was counted a few times. This chain links TRBV4-2 with TRBJ2-2; TRBD1 agrees at 8 bases. Germline V gives CDR1 LGHNA, CDR2 YNFKEQ. Germline trimming cut 3 bases from V and 7 bases from J; bases unmatched to any gene: 10. The CDR3 consists of 16 residues. This chain's CDR3 is CASSQARGQGFGELFF. The CDR3 coding sequence is TGTGCCAGCAGCCAGGCCCGAGGACAGGGCTTCGGGGAGCTGTTTTTT.

This clonotype was counted between two and nine times. The genes are TRBV4-2 and TRBJ1-5, with D unclear. V lost 3 bases and J lost 5, with 8 bases in between. CDR1 is LGHNA, CDR2 YNFKEQ, per germline. The CDR3 loop spans 13 amino acids. The CDR3 DNA reads TGTGCCAGCAGCCAGGACGGTTATCAGCCCCAGCATTTT. It encodes CASSQDGYQPQHF.

With respect to this clonotype: Sequence at one end of the junction differs from germline and may be a read error. V gene TRBV4-3 combines with J gene TRBJ2-5; no reliable D call. The CDR3 covers 14 residues. CDR1 is LGHNA and CDR2 is YSLEER in the germline V gene. CDR3 loop: CASSQEGYQETLYF. The CDR3 DNA is TGCGCCAGCAGCCAAGAGGGGTACCAAGAGACCCTGTACTTC.

The chain uses TRBV5-1 and TRBJ2-5; no definite D call. This CDR3 is 19 amino acids long. Per the germline V gene, CDR1 is SGHRS and CDR2 is YFSETQ. The V end lost 4 bases, the J end lost 3 bases, and 28 bases lay between the germline ends. The CDR3 reads CASSRLRYSGDPRKETQYF. The CDR3 coding sequence is TGCGCCAGCAGCCGCCTACGCTACTCTGGAGACCCACGAAAAGAGACCCAGTACTTC.

A few counts support this clonotype. The V gene is TRBV5-1, the J gene TRBJ2-7; D unresolved. The CDR3 extends over 14 amino acids. The germline CDR1 and CDR2 sequences are SGHRS and YFSETQ. V was cut by 3 bases and J by 7 bases, with 17 bases left in between. The CDR3 spells CASSSLGSFGEQYF. The CDR3 DNA is TGCGCCAGCAGCTCCCTAGGGTCTTTTGGGGAGCAGTACTTC.